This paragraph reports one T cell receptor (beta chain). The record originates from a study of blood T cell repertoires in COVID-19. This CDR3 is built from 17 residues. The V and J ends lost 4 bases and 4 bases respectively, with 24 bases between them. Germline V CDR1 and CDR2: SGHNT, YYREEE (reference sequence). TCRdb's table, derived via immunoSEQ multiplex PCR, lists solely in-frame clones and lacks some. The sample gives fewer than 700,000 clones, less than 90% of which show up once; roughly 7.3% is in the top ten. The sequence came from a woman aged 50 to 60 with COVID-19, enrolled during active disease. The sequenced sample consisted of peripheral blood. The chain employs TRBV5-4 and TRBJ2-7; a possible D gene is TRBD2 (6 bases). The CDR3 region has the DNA TGTGCCAGCAGCCCACCCCGACAAACTGGGACTTCGTACGAGCAGTACTTC. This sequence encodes CASSPPRQTGTSYEQYF.